The T cell receptor beta chain described here comes from a study of radiation and T cells in renal cell carcinoma. Study-wide results and caveats: Without pretreatment biopsies, baseline tumor clonotype presence was undetermined. From baseline, blood top tumor clonotypes peaked at 2 weeks post-radiation.

Concerning this clone: Its antigen is unidentified.

Germline V gene sequence: CDR1 SNHLY, CDR2 FYNNEI. The CDR3 has 15 residues. V trimming: 6 bases; J trimming: 3 bases; junction bases outside the gene matches: 10. Data came from immunoSEQ multiplex PCR; TCRdb stores just in-frame clones and leaves some out. Of 40,000 to 60,000 clones in the sample, 65% to 90% are singletons; the top ten hold around 31%. Indicated time point: baseline pretreatment blood. Treatment here: 15 Gy SBRT to primary tumor, nephrectomy 4 weeks later. After SBRT, blood was collected at 2 and 4 weeks, plus baseline. The chain couples TRBV2 to TRBJ2-7; TRBD1 aligns across 8 bases. This clonotype originated in a woman aged 70-85 years with renal cell carcinoma. The input for sequencing was blood, taken from a patient whose treatment included radiotherapy and nephrectomy. This CDR3 is CASRVGGQGFYEQYF. The DNA for the CDR3 is TGTGCCAGCAGGGTGGGAGGACAGGGATTCTACGAGCAGTACTTC.